This note documents a single TCR beta chain sequence. Assay: immunoSEQ multiplex PCR; the TCRdb copy retains only in-frame clones and omits some. The table lists 90,000 to 100,000 clones, around 80% of them singletons. The entry originates in a study of control samples from healthy donors and cancer patients. V gave up 1 base and J gave up 6 bases, with 7 bases separating them. Germline lookup yields CDR1 MNHEY and CDR2 SVGEGT. The CDR3 has 13 amino acids. The chain carries TRBV6-2 or TRBV6-3 and TRBJ1-5; D is unresolved. The sample comprised blood. This sequence was found in a woman aged 25 to 39 in good health. CDR3 DNA sequence: TGTGCCAGCAGTTACTTAAGCGCTCAGCCCCAGCATTTT. Protein product: CASSYLSAQPQHF.